This is a list of T cell receptor beta chains from one sample in a study of shared T cell receptors in the human thymus. Profiling relied on immunoSEQ multiplex PCR, and the TCRdb table lists in-frame clones only, not all of them. The sample has approximately 730,000 clones, 80% to 90% seen once. Separately, the same data were catalogued under a study of human thymus T cells.

The sequencing sample was made of thymocytes. Receptor source: a girl less than two years old with a congenital heart defect. Both conserved end residues are part of each CDR3. The order of the fields is J gene, V gene, D gene, clone size, CDR3 DNA, CDR3 protein. D genes are given only for firm matches. For some rows the clone size is stated as once, few or many, or as a class when expanded; others skip it.

>TRBJ1-2|TRBV27|NA|NA
TGTGCCAGCAGTTTACACAGGGCGCACTATGGCTACACCTTC
CASSLHRAHYGYTF
>TRBJ2-5|TRBV9|TRBD1|NA
TGTGCCAGCAGCGATGACGATGGACAGGGAGTTTCCGAGACCCAGTACTTC
CASSDDDGQGVSETQYF
>TRBJ1-2|TRBV7-4|NA|NA
TGTGCCAGCCGGGGTGTGTATGGCTACACCTTC
CASRGVYGYTF
>TRBJ1-6|TRBV6-6|TRBD1|NA
TGTGTCAGCATGCCCAGGGGGCATAATTCACCCCTCCACTTT
CVSMPRGHNSPLHF
>TRBJ1-2|TRBV28|NA|NA
TGTGCCAGCAGTTTTGGGGGCCTCAACTATGGCTACACCTTC
CASSFGGLNYGYTF
>TRBJ1-2|TRBV28|TRBD1|few
TGTGCCAGCAGGACGAATGGGTGGACAGGGGCAAATGGCTACACCTTC
CASRTNGWTGANGYTF
>TRBJ2-3|TRBV5-6|TRBD2|NA
TGTGCCAGCAGCTTTTACACCTCCGGACTAGCGGCGAAAGATACGCAGTATTTT
CASSFYTSGLAAKDTQYF
>TRBJ2-7|TRBV28|NA|NA
TGTGCCAGCAGTTTATCACTACCCACATCCTACGAGCAGTACTTC
CASSLSLPTSYEQYF
>TRBJ2-7|TRBV6-5|NA|NA
TGTGCCAGCAGACCTGGACAGACCTACGAGCAGTACTTC
CASRPGQTYEQYF
>TRBJ1-1|TRBV14|NA|NA
TGTGCCAGCAGCCAACGTCCCTTGCGGAACACTGAAGCTTTCTTT
CASSQRPLRNTEAFF
>TRBJ1-5|TRBV5-4|NA|NA
TGTGCCAGCAGCCCTCGACACGCGCCTAGCAATCAGCCCCAGCATTTT
CASSPRHAPSNQPQHF
>TRBJ1-2|TRBV18|NA|once
TGTGCCAGCTCACCGCACAGGGAGCGGTCGTATGGCTACACCTTC
CASSPHRERSYGYTF
>TRBJ2-3|TRBV14|TRBD1|NA
TGTGCCAGCCGCGGGACAGGGGGACACACAGATACGCAGTATTTT
CASRGTGGHTDTQYF
>TRBJ1-1|TRBV6-5|NA|NA
TGTGCCAGCAGTTACCCGGACAGATCCGAAGCTTTCTTT
CASSYPDRSEAFF
>TRBJ1-3|TRBV6-1|NA|NA
TGTGCCAGCAGTGAAGAGAGACCTCGGGTTGGAAACACCATATATTTT
CASSEERPRVGNTIYF
>TRBJ1-4|TRBV6-6|NA|NA
TGTGCCAGCAGTTTCGCGAGCTCTAATGAAAAACTGTTTTTT
CASSFASSNEKLFF
>TRBJ2-1|TRBV7-6|TRBD2|NA
TGTGCCAGCAGCCACGGGGGGGCCATGAATGAGCAGTTCTTC
CASSHGGAMNEQFF
>TRBJ2-2|TRBV5-4|NA|NA
TGTGCCAGCTTCAGAAGGGGGGGGCCTGTCGGGGAGCTGTTTTTT
CASFRRGGPVGELFF
>TRBJ1-1|TRBV6-6|NA|NA
TGTGCCAGCAGTGGCCAGGGTCCTGAAGCTTTCTTT
CASSGQGPEAFF
>TRBJ1-4|TRBV5-6|NA|NA
TGTGCCAGCAGCTCGGGGTTACTTGGGGAAAAACTGTTTTTT
CASSSGLLGEKLFF
>TRBJ1-4|TRBV4-1|NA|NA
TGCGCCAGCAGCCGGGGCGTCAGTGGTGGGGAAAAACTGTTTTTT
CASSRGVSGGEKLFF
>TRBJ1-2|TRBV19|NA|NA
TGTGCCAGTATTGGGGCAACCTATGGCTACACCTTC
CASIGATYGYTF
>TRBJ2-1|TRBV15|TRBD2|NA
TGTGCCACCAGCAGGGAGGCTAGCGGGGGGGATCTGAACAATGAGCAGTTCTTC
CATSREASGGDLNNEQFF
>TRBJ1-2|TRBV7-9|TRBD1|NA
TGTGCCAGCAGCTCAACCTCCGGGACAGCGGCCTATGGCTACACCTTC
CASSSTSGTAAYGYTF
>TRBJ1-2|TRBV28|NA|few
TGTGCCAGCAGGGATACAGGGTCATGGGCCTATGGCTACACCTTC
CASRDTGSWAYGYTF
>TRBJ1-2|TRBV9|NA|NA
TGTGCCAGCAGCCCCGTGAAGGGAAAGGGGCTCTATGGCTACACCTTC
CASSPVKGKGLYGYTF
>TRBJ1-2|TRBV12-5|NA|NA
TGTGCTAGTGGTTTGGTACAGGACACCAACTATGGCTACACCTTC
CASGLVQDTNYGYTF
>TRBJ1-2|TRBV19|TRBD1|NA
TGTGCCAGTAGTAGTTATGACAGGGCCCATGGCTACACCTTC
CASSSYDRAHGYTF
>TRBJ1-2|TRBV7-9|TRBD1|NA
TGTGCCAGCAGCTACTATAGACAGGGTTGTGGCTACACCTTC
CASSYYRQGCGYTF
>TRBJ2-7|TRBV27|NA|NA
TGTGCCAGCAGTCCTTCCTACGAGCAGTACTTC
CASSPSYEQYF
>TRBJ1-5|TRBV25-1|TRBD1|NA
TGTGCCAGCAGTGAGCAGGGGGTGCAGGAGCCCCAGCATTTT
CASSEQGVQEPQHF
>TRBJ1-2|TRBV6-9|NA|NA
TGTGCCAGCAGTCCATATTGGCTCGGGGAGGGCTACACCTTC
CASSPYWLGEGYTF
>TRBJ2-1|TRBV28|TRBD2|NA
TGTGCCAGCAGTTTATTTCTTCTGGCGGGGGGGGCTTATGAGCAGTTCTTC
CASSLFLLAGGAYEQFF
>TRBJ2-1|TRBV5-1|TRBD1|NA
TGCGCCAGCAGTCCCAGGGACAGATACAATGAGCAGTTCTTC
CASSPRDRYNEQFF
>TRBJ2-5|TRBV27|NA|few
TGTGCCAGCAGTTTATCCGACAGGATGGGGGAGACCCAGTACTTC
CASSLSDRMGETQYF
>TRBJ1-1|TRBV7-3|TRBD1|once
TGTGCCAGCAGCCCAGGGGGTTATACTGAAGCTTTCTTT
CASSPGGYTEAFF
>TRBJ2-2|TRBV10-3|NA|NA
TGTGCCATCAGTAATTCCGGGACTGCAAGACGGCGAAACACCGGGGAGCTGTTTTTT
CAISNSGTARRRNTGELFF
>TRBJ2-7|TRBV27|NA|NA
TGTGCCAGCCTAGCAATCCCCACACGGGAGCAGTACTTC
CASLAIPTREQYF
>TRBJ1-2|TRBV28|NA|NA
TGTGCCAGCAGTTTACCCAGGGGATTTTGGGGCTACACCTTC
CASSLPRGFWGYTF
>TRBJ1-4|TRBV25-1|NA|NA
TGTGCCAGCAGTGATGCGGGGAGGGGTCGGGAAAAACTGTTTTTT
CASSDAGRGREKLFF
>TRBJ1-2|TRBV4-1|NA|NA
TGCGCCAGCAGCCGACGAGGACAGATCGGTGGCTACACCTTC
CASSRRGQIGGYTF
>TRBJ2-1|TRBV28|NA|once
TGTGCCAGCAGTTTAACGGGCAATGAGCAGTTCTTC
CASSLTGNEQFF
>TRBJ1-2|TRBV5-1|NA|once
TGCGCCAGCAGCTTGGACAGTGGTAGCTATGGCTACACCTTC
CASSLDSGSYGYTF
>TRBJ1-1|TRBV5-1|NA|NA
TGCGCCAGCAGCTTGGAGGGGCGTAGCACTGAAGCTTTCTTT
CASSLEGRSTEAFF
>TRBJ1-1|TRBV5-6|NA|NA
TGTGCCAGCAGCTTGTGGGGGGGCCGGGGTCCGAACACTGAAGCTTTCTTT
CASSLWGGRGPNTEAFF
>TRBJ1-5|TRBV5-6|NA|NA
TGTGCCAGCAGCTCTCGGACAGACCCTATTTGGGGCAATCAGCCCCAGCATTTT
CASSSRTDPIWGNQPQHF
>TRBJ1-6|TRBV28|NA|NA
TGTGCCACCGAACAGGGTTTGAGGAATTCACCCCTCCACTTT
CATEQGLRNSPLHF
>TRBJ2-3|TRBV7-9|NA|NA
TGTGCCAGCAGCCCTCGGGGCACAGATACGCAGTATTTT
CASSPRGTDTQYF